This record looks at one TCR beta chain sequence and its context. The specificity of this receptor is unknown. No clone much larger than this one lies a single base away; base qualities are absent. This specimen belongs to a study of T cell changes during pregnancy in multiple sclerosis (dated by TCRdb to 2018 to 2020). Broadly, across the study: Changes in the T cell repertoire over the course of pregnancy were examined in this study in women with multiple sclerosis.

Library construction relied on the immunoSEQ multiplex PCR assay. TCRdb took this table from immuneACCESS and kept in-frame rearrangements with V and J called. Such tables lack part of the clones; where checked against another copy, unresolved V genes explain under half of the gap, and the rest is unexplained. The sample table lists tens of thousands of clones, roughly nine tenths of them with a count of one. 0.29% of the sample is held by the ten biggest clonotypes. CDR1 and CDR2 were assigned from the germline V gene (reference sequence) as LNHNV and YYDKDF. Including cysteine and phenylalanine, the CDR3 has 14 amino acids. Only the CDR3 part of the read is kept: 42 bases, read in frame from the first base. Trimming costs V 3 bases and J 8 bases, and their ends lie 13 bases apart.

The TCR sequence derives from a female donor in good health, enrolled as a control in a pregnancy study. The sequenced sample was CD4+ T cells from peripheral blood mononuclear cells, obtained in the third trimester of pregnancy. This sequence uses TRBV15 and TRBJ1-4, with an unclear D gene assignment. In nucleotides, the sequence is TGTGCCACCAGCAGTGAGAGATATGCGGAAAAACTGTTTTTT. It codes for CATSSERYAEKLFF.